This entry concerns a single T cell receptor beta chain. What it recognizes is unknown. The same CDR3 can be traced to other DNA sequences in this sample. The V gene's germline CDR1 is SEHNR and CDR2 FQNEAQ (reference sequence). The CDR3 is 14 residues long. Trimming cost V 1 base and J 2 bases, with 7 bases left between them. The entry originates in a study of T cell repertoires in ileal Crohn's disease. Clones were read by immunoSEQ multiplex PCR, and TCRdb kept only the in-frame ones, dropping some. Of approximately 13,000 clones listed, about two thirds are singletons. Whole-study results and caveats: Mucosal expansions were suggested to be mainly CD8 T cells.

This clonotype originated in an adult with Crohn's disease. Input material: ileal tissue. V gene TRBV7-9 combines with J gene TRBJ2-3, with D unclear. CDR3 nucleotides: TGTGCCAGCAGCTTAGGGCAGGACACAGATACGCAGTATTTT. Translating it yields CASSLGQDTDTQYF.